Sequencing of this TCR beta chain was carried out in a study of cytomegalovirus exposure and HLA in healthy donors. About this clone itself: Its antigen is currently unknown.

V was pared by 8 bases and J by 5 bases, with 15 bases of the junction left unmatched. CDR1 and CDR2 from the germline V gene are SNHLY and FYNNEI. The CDR3 spans 17 residues. General study results and limits: Most CMV-associated TCR beta chains appeared HLA-restricted in a later analysis. Researchers reported in a later analysis that common viral pathogens appeared linked to several top clusters. Fewer N-insertions (relative to the approximately 700-donor mean) were reportedly seen in an Asian-associated ancestry cluster in a later analysis.

PCR primers comprised 60 Vbeta and 13 Jbeta primers. Here immunoSEQ multiplex PCR was the method, and the copy in TCRdb shows in-frame clones only, minus some. The top ten hold around a tenth of the sample, which has 150,000 to 200,000 clones, over 75% seen once. This chain joins TRBV2 and TRBJ1-2; 12 nucleotides agree with TRBD1. Source material: PBMCs. This receptor was obtained from a man aged 18-30 years in good health and CMV-seropositive. The CDR3 reads CASSLQDGTGGLYGYTF. CDR3 sequence (DNA): TGTGCCAGCTCCCTTCAAGACGGGACAGGGGGCTTGTATGGCTACACCTTC.